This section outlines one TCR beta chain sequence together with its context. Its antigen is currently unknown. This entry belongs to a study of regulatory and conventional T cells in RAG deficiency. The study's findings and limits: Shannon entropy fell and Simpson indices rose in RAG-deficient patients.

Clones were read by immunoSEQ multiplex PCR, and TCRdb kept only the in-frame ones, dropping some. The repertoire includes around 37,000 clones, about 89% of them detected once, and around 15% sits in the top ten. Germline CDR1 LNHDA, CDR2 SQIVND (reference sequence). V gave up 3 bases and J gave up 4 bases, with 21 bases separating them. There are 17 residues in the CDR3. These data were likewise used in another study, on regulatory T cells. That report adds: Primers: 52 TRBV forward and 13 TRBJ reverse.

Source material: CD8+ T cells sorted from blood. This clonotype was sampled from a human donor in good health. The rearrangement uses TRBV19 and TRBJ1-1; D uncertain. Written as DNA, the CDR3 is TGTGCCAGTAGTATCGTTTTGCTAATTTTAACCGGCACTGAAGCTTTCTTT. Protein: CASSIVLLILTGTEAFF.